Listed below are T cell receptor beta chains from one sample, sequenced in a study of T cells expressing NK-cell markers. TCRdb reworked the 5' RACE reads into one entry per CDR3 protein, no DNA. Its table lists some 410,000 distinct CDR3 sequences. Sequenced material: blood T cells: a sorted CD56 or NKG2C T cell subset, CD4+ or CD8+ T cells, or bulk PBMC T cells (not recorded which). Source of these receptors: a woman aged 18 to 75 in good health. Each CDR3 is given with its conserved first and last residue. Rows give clone size only sometimes, using once, few, many, or a class for an expanded clone.

V	size	J	CDR3
TRBV5-4	.	TRBJ2-7	CASSLSGLAVYEQYF
TRBV29-1	.	TRBJ1-1	CSYIRLNTEAFF
TRBV2	.	TRBJ2-3	CASSEETRDTQYF
TRBV6-2/TRBV6-3	.	TRBJ2-7	CASSTGNEQYF
TRBV29-1	.	TRBJ2-2	CSVPTGNYGVGELFF
TRBV20-1	.	TRBJ1-4	CSAREGQGPEKLFF
TRBV7-2	.	TRBJ2-3	CASSLAWRERSTDTQYF
TRBV12-3/TRBV12-4	.	TRBJ1-5	CASSLQGWGQPQHF
TRBV6-5	.	TRBJ1-4	CASSFDRGIEKLFF
TRBV20-1	.	TRBJ2-7	CSATDTYEQYF
TRBV18	.	TRBJ1-5	CASSPRGASNQPQHF
TRBV27	.	TRBJ2-1	CASSPLTTFRTGEEQFF
TRBV29-1	.	TRBJ2-1	CSVLLAESYNEQFF
TRBV12-3/TRBV12-4	.	TRBJ2-1	CASSFRLPNEQFF
TRBV29-1	.	TRBJ2-3	CSVRAGADTQYF
TRBV4-2	.	TRBJ2-2	CASSQGGLAGANTGELFF
TRBV19	.	TRBJ2-1	CASTLGATYNEQFF
TRBV9	.	TRBJ2-6	CASSGSSSSGANVLTF
TRBV4-2	.	TRBJ2-7	CASSQVPGQLAGLPYEQYF
TRBV5-5	.	TRBJ2-2	CASISGWETGELFF
TRBV6-2/TRBV6-3	.	TRBJ2-7	CASTDGLSYEQYF
TRBV10-3	.	TRBJ2-1	CALRGGGDEQFF
TRBV5-1	.	TRBJ2-1	CASSLALAGGPYNEQFF
TRBV11-2	.	TRBJ2-1	CASTRGPQNEQFF
TRBV7-9	.	TRBJ2-1	CASSPRLAGGYEQFF
TRBV6-2/TRBV6-3	.	TRBJ2-6	CASSYIQGGGANVLTF
TRBV9	.	TRBJ2-1	CASSERSYNEQFF
TRBV29-1	.	TRBJ2-1	CSAMGGTSGIYNEQFF
TRBV11-1	.	TRBJ2-3	CASRRQGYDTQYF
TRBV29-1	.	TRBJ2-1	CSVQGGTNNEQFF
TRBV18	.	TRBJ1-6	CASSPRQATNSPLHF
TRBV7-3	.	TRBJ2-1	CASSPAGGGAYNEQFF
TRBV7-2	.	TRBJ1-2	CASSFTYGYTF
TRBV19	medium-sized	TRBJ1-5	CATDSHDQPQHF
TRBV15	.	TRBJ2-1	CATSRDLAQGFSYNEQFF
TRBV4-3	.	TRBJ2-1	CASSHRMIAPNNEQFF
TRBV12-3/TRBV12-4	.	TRBJ1-5	CASSLSRYQPQHF
TRBV19	.	TRBJ2-5	CASSPEGGETQYF
TRBV20-1	.	TRBJ1-3	CSARGDSRSGNTIYF
TRBV29-1	.	TRBJ2-7	CSVEDQTEQYF
TRBV7-8	.	TRBJ1-1	CASSPLGLEAFF